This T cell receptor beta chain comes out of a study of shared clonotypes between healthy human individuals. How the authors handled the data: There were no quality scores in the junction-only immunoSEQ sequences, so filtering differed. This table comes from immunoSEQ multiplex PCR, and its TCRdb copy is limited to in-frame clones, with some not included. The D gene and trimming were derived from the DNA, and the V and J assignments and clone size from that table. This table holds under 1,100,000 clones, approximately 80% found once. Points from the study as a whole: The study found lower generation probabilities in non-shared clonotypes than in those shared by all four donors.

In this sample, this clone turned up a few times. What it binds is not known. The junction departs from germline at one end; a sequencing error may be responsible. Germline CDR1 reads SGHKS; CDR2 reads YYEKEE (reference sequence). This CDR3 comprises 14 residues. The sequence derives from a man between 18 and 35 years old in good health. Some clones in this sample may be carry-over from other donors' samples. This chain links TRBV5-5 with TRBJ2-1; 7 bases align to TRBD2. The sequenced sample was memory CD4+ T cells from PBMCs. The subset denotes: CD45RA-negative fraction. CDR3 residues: CTSIYRGVHNEQFF. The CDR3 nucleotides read TGTACCAGCATCTATCGGGGGGTCCACAATGAGCAGTTCTTC.